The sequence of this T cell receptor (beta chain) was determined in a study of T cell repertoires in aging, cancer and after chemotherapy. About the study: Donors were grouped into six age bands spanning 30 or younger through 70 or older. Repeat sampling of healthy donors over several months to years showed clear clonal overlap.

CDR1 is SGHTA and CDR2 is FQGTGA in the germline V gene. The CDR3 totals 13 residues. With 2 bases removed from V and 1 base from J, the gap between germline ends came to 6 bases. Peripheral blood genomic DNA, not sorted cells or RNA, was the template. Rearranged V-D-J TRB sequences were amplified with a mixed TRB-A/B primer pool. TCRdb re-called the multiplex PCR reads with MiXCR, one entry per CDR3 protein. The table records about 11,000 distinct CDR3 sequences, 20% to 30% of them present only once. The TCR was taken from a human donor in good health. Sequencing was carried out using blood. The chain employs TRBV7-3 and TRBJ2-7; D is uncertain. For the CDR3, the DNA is TGTGCCAGCAGCTTAGGCAGGTCCTACGAGCAGTACTTC. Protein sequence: CASSLGRSYEQYF.